The 12 T cell receptor beta chains below all came from one sample that was sequenced in a study of shared clonotypes between healthy human individuals. Here immunoSEQ multiplex PCR was the method, and the copy in TCRdb shows in-frame clones only, minus some. The sample records 450,000 to 650,000 clones, around three quarters being singletons. The sample taken for sequencing was PBMCs. Receptors originate from a woman in her 40s in good health. Some clones in this sample may be carry-over from other donors' samples.

The chain recombines TRBV6-1 with TRBJ1-5, with D maybe TRBD1 (5 bases). Per the germline V gene, CDR1 is MNHNS and CDR2 is SASEGT. This CDR3 has 16 amino acids. Between the trimmed V and J ends, which lost 1 base and 2 bases, there was a span of 12 bases. As DNA, the CDR3 is TGTGCCAGCAGTGAAGAGGCCGGGGGGGGCAATCAGCCCCAGCATTTT. Translation: CASSEEAGGGNQPQHF.

Only one count was recorded for this clone. V is TRBV9 and J is TRBJ1-2, with D possibly matching TRBD1 (6 bases). CDR1 and CDR2 (germline): SGDLS, YYNGEE. The CDR3 totals 16 residues. Trimming stripped 0 bases from V and 8 bases from J, with 20 bases between. CDR3 residues: CASSVAARQGNRGYTF. The CDR3 DNA reads TGTGCCAGCAGCGTAGCGGCACGGCAGGGGAATAGGGGCTACACCTTC.

This sequence joins TRBV6-6 and TRBJ1-1, with TRBD1 matching 8 bases. V lost 6 bases to trimming and J lost 4 bases; unmatched junction nucleotides: 13. Germline V gives CDR1 MNHNY, CDR2 SVGAGI (reference sequence). The CDR3 covers 16 residues. The CDR3 DNA follows: TGTGCCAGCAGAACAGGGGGGGCCGGGCCGAGCACTGAAGCTTTCTTT. Protein: CASRTGGAGPSTEAFF.

This clone appeared once. Other DNA variants within this sample encode the same CDR3. V and J are TRBV9 and TRBJ2-3; 8 positions agree with TRBD2. The CDR3 totals 15 residues. After removal of 2 bases from V and 6 bases from J, the junction contained 8 bases not matched to a gene. Looked up from germline, CDR1 is SGDLS and CDR2 is YYNGEE. The CDR3 spells CASSVEGTRGDTQYF. DNA for the CDR3: TGTGCCAGCAGCGTGGAGGGGACTAGGGGGGATACGCAGTATTTT.

This clone appeared once. The rearrangement uses TRBV6-1 and TRBJ2-1, with 11 bases lining up with TRBD2. The CDR3 covers 17 residues. Trimming took 6 bases from V and 9 from J; bases not matched to a gene: 16. Germline CDR1 reads MNHNS; CDR2 reads SASEGT. The chain's CDR3 is CASRERVLAGELPEQFF. CDR3 nucleotides: TGTGCCAGCAGAGAAAGGGTACTAGCGGGAGAATTACCTGAGCAGTTCTTC.

The rearrangement links TRBV28 to TRBJ2-3; 13 positions match TRBD2. V was pared by 5 bases and J by 7 bases, with 18 bases of the junction left unmatched. CDR1 is MDHEN and CDR2 is SYDVKM in the germline V gene. This CDR3 spans 19 amino acids. CDR3 region: CASSLLLRTSGSVLNTQYF. Here the CDR3 DNA reads TGTGCCAGCAGTCTTCTGCTGCGGACTAGCGGGAGTGTTCTGAATACGCAGTATTTT. Combining the CDR3 with reference TRBV28 and TRBJ2-3 gives the whole variable domain DVKVTQSSRYLVKRTGEKVFLECVQDMDHENMFWYRQDPGLGLRLIYFSYDVKMKEKGDIPEGYSVSREKKERFSLILESASTNQTSMYLCASSLLLRTSGSVLNTQYFGPGTRLTVL.

The chain links TRBV6-4 to TRBJ2-1, with D maybe TRBD2 (5 bases). The CDR3 extends over 14 amino acids. V was cut by 4 bases and J by 8 bases, with 15 bases left in between. Per germline, CDR1 MRHNA and CDR2 SNTAGT. DNA of the CDR3: TGTGCCAGCAGTGGACTCGGGGAGTTCGATGAGCAGTTCTTC. It specifies CASSGLGEFDEQFF.

The sample holds many counts of this clone. The V call is TRBV10-3, the J call TRBJ2-1; 8 bases fit TRBD2. CDR3 length: 15 residues. From germline, CDR1 is ENHRY and CDR2 SYGVKD. The V segment lost 11 bases and the J segment 5 bases; nucleotides outside the gene matches: 14. CDR3 sequence (DNA): TGTGCCGCCCTTAGCGGGGCGGGTTTCGACAATGAGCAGTTCTTC. Encoded protein: CAALSGAGFDNEQFF.

This clone was seen more than once but under ten times. The rearrangement uses TRBV28 and TRBJ1-2; 10 bases are a match to TRBD1. The length of the CDR3 is 17 residues. V shed 7 bases, J shed 1 base, and the junction held 12 bases outside the gene matches. Germline CDR1 and CDR2: MDHEN and SYDVKM. The CDR3 reads CASTYMTGGSRNYGYTF. The CDR3 DNA reads TGTGCCAGCACCTACATGACAGGGGGCTCCCGTAACTATGGCTACACCTTC.

This clone showed up just once. The chain recombines TRBV11-2 with TRBJ2-5; 11 bases agree with TRBD1. This CDR3 is built from 15 residues. Germline V gene lookup returns CDR1 SGHAT and CDR2 FQNNGV. V gave up 5 bases and J gave up 5 bases; unmatched junction bases: 7. The CDR3 bases are TGTGCCAGCAGCCCGGACAGGGGGCGCCTGGAGACCCAGTACTTC. It codes for CASSPDRGRLETQYF.

V usage is TRBV7-2 and J usage is TRBJ2-7; 10 nucleotides match TRBD2. From germline, CDR1 is SGHTA and CDR2 FQGNSA. Trimming at V came to 5 bases and at J to 3 bases, leaving 7 bases not matched to a gene. The CDR3 is 15 residues long. CDR3 sequence: CASSPSGRALYEQYF. The CDR3 DNA follows: TGTGCCAGCAGCCCCAGCGGGAGGGCCCTCTACGAGCAGTACTTC.

With respect to this clone: The same CDR3 arises from other DNA sequences in this sample as well. J is TRBJ2-6 and V is TRBV28; D possibly uses TRBD1 or TRBD2 (5 bases each). Trimming shortened V by 1 base and J by 4 bases, and 11 bases separated the two germline ends. Germline CDR1 MDHEN, CDR2 SYDVKM. This CDR3 has 16 residues. The CDR3 nucleotides are TGTGCCAGCAGTTTATTTCCGGGGCGGGGGGCCAACGTCCTGACTTTC. Translating it yields CASSLFPGRGANVLTF.